These 20 T cell receptor beta chains share one sample of origin, sequenced in a study of response to subunit inactivated influenza vaccine listed by TCRdb under 2018. Library generation was performed with RT-PCR. The instrument was an Illumina HiSeq 2500. TCRdb reran the public reads through fastp at Q25 and MiXCR, keeping productive beta chains. Every distinct CDR3 protein forms one entry, paired with its most common genes and DNA. In this sample the table shows about 700,000 distinct CDR3 sequences, around 13% of which occur a single time. Jointly, the top ten make up approximately 7.6% of the sample. The material was PBMCs from blood, obtained less than 15 days before vaccination. The receptors were sampled from a man aged 50-60 years who received an inactivated influenza vaccine. Donor details come from another sample of the same person, matched by shared clones.

The chain employs TRBV4-1 and TRBJ2-1, with 7 bases aligning to TRBD2. The germline gives CDR1 MGHRA, CDR2 YSYEKL. This CDR3 contains 15 residues. The V and J ends lost 3 bases and 5 bases, in that order; junction bases with no gene match: 7. Written as DNA, the CDR3 is TGCGCCAGCAGCCACGGAACTAGCGACAACAATGAGCAGTTCTTC. Encoded protein: CASSHGTSDNNEQFF.

This clonotype has at least ten counts. V and J are TRBV5-1 and TRBJ2-5, with TRBD1 matching 7 bases. This CDR3 has 14 residues. Unmatched junction bases numbered 4, after V lost 0 bases and J lost 5 bases. Germline lookup yields CDR1 SGHRS and CDR2 YFSETQ. CDR3 protein: CASSLGQGRETQYF. The CDR3 DNA reads as TGCGCCAGCAGCTTGGGACAGGGTCGGGAGACCCAGTACTTC.

This chain joins TRBV5-8 and TRBJ1-2, with TRBD1 as a possible D gene (6 bases). V was clipped by 1 base and J by 3 bases, with 10 bases between them. The CDR3 sequence is 14 residues long. CDR1 and CDR2 (germline): SGHTS, YDEGEE. The CDR3 coding sequence is TGTGCCAGCAGCTTGTGGGAGGGGGACTATGGCTACACCTTC. Protein sequence: CASSLWEGDYGYTF. Based on the CDR3 plus reference TRBV5-8 and TRBJ1-2, the full variable domain is EAGVTQSPTHLIKTRGQQATLRCSPISGHTSVYWYQQALGLGLQFLLWYDEGEERNRGNFPPRFSGRQFPNYSSELNVNALELEDSALYLCASSLWEGDYGYTFGSGTRLTVV.

This clonotype was picked up a small number of times. Germline is not matched at one junction end, which may reflect a read error. The chain couples TRBV28 to TRBJ2-1; 15 positions match TRBD2. CDR1 and CDR2 from the germline V gene are MDHEN and SYDVKM. The CDR3 runs 13 residues. For the CDR3, the DNA is TGTGCCAGCAGTCCGCTCGGGACTAGCGGGGGGCGTTTC. Residues: CASSPLGTSGGRF. Variable domain in full (rest from reference TRBV28 and TRBJ2-1): DVKVTQSSRYLVKRTGEKVFLECVQDMDHENMFWYRQDPGLGLRLIYFSYDVKMKEKGDIPEGYSVSREKKERFSLILESASTNQTSMYLCASSPLGTSGGRFGPGTRLTVL.

The chain is built from TRBV12-3 or TRBV12-4 and TRBJ2-1; perhaps D is TRBD1 or TRBD2 (5 bases each). V was trimmed by 4 bases and J by 10 bases, leaving 14 bases between them. This CDR3 contains 13 residues. CDR3 amino acids: CASSSWDHGEQFF. In DNA form, the CDR3 reads TGTGCCAGCAGTTCCTGGGACCACGGGGAGCAGTTCTTC.

This clonotype was seen only a few times. This chain links TRBV20-1 with TRBJ2-5; D call uncertain. The V end was cut by 2 bases, the J end by 5 bases, with 24 bases between. This CDR3 region has 17 residues. Germline V gene data show CDR1 as DFQATT and CDR2 as SNEGSKA (reference sequence). The CDR3 here is CSARSVSYEAPPETQYF. The DNA of the CDR3 is TGCAGTGCTAGATCCGTCTCCTACGAGGCCCCCCCGGAGACCCAGTACTTC.

This clonotype showed up many times. The genes are TRBV12-3 or TRBV12-4 and TRBJ1-1, with TRBD1 as a possible D gene (6 bases). CDR3 length equals 12 residues. V lost 3 bases and J lost 9, with 11 bases in between. The DNA of the CDR3 is TGTGCCAGCAGTTTCGCAGGGGATCAAGCTTTCTTT. Translating gives CASSFAGDQAFF.

In its sample, this clonotype was seen many times. V and J are TRBV5-1 and TRBJ1-4, with 9 bases matching TRBD1. Germline V lookup: CDR1 SGHRS, CDR2 YFSETQ. The CDR3 covers 14 residues. Trimming cost V 4 bases and J 6 bases; bases outside gene matches: 4. The CDR3 is CASSPGDRDEKLFF. The CDR3 DNA follows: TGCGCCAGCAGCCCAGGGGACAGGGATGAAAAACTGTTTTTT. The entire variable domain, with the rest obtained from reference TRBV5-1 and TRBJ1-4, is as follows: KAGVTQTPRYLIKTRGQQVTLSCSPISGHRSVSWYQQTPGQGLQFLFEYFSETQRNKGNFPGRFSGRQFSNSRSEMNVSTLELGDSALYLCASSPGDRDEKLFFGSGTQLSVL.

This clonotype appeared a few times. This rearrangement joins TRBV3-1 to TRBJ2-2; no firm D call. Trimming left V 2 bases short and J 4 bases short, with 8 bases between. This CDR3 is built from 14 residues. CDR1 is LGHDT, CDR2 YNNKEL, per germline (reference sequence). CDR3 bases: TGTGCCAGCAGCCAACTTCAGATCACCGGGGAGCTGTTTTTT. It yields the protein CASSQLQITGELFF.

The V gene is TRBV11-3, the J gene TRBJ2-7, with D maybe TRBD2 (6 bases). The CDR3 totals 15 residues. V was pared by 1 base and J by 3 bases, with 13 bases between. The germline V gene encodes CDR1 SGHNT and CDR2 YENEEA. The CDR3 coding sequence is TGTGCCAGCAGCTTAGGAGGAGGGATTAACTACGAGCAGTACTTC. It codes for CASSLGGGINYEQYF.

This clonotype occurred a few times. The chain employs TRBV11-2 and TRBJ2-3, with 8 bases identical to TRBD2. The V segment lost 1 base and the J segment 0 bases; nucleotides outside the gene matches: 6. Germline loops: CDR1 SGHAT, CDR2 FQNNGV. There are 17 residues in the CDR3. This CDR3 reads CASSLGGGKTSTDTQYF. The DNA of the CDR3 is TGTGCCAGCAGCTTAGGCGGGGGGAAAACTAGCACAGATACGCAGTATTTT.

A few counts support this clonotype. V usage is TRBV5-1 and J usage is TRBJ2-7, with D possibly TRBD2 on 7 matching bases. The germline V gene has CDR1 SGHRS and CDR2 YFSETQ. The ends were cut back, 5 bases at V and 6 bases at J, with 18 bases in the middle. The length of the CDR3 is 14 residues. The CDR3 DNA reads as TGCGCCAGCAGATCTTCTCCAGGGGAGGGCGAGCAGTACTTC. The encoded protein is CASRSSPGEGEQYF.

This clonotype was seen only a few times. The chain links TRBV6-5 to TRBJ1-1; D is ambiguous. There are 14 residues in the CDR3. With 2 bases removed from V and 3 bases from J, the gap between germline ends came to 10 bases. CDR1 MNHEY and CDR2 SVGAGI come from the germline V gene. CDR3 bases: TGTGCCAGCAGTTACCGGTACGGGGACACTGAAGCTTTCTTT. This sequence encodes CASSYRYGDTEAFF.

This sequence joins TRBV19 and TRBJ1-2; no definite D call. The CDR3 totals 13 residues. Per the germline V gene, CDR1 is LNHDA and CDR2 is SQIVND (reference sequence). The germline V and J ends were trimmed by 3 bases and 6 bases, with 11 bases remaining between them. The CDR3 DNA reads as TGTGCCAGTAGTATTCGAGTTTGGGATGGCTACACCTTC. Encoded protein: CASSIRVWDGYTF.

This clonotype was picked up a small number of times. Here the CDR3 reads CSARPIPSTDTQYF. The DNA for the CDR3 is TGCAGTGCTCGACCCATACCTAGCACAGATACGCAGTATTTT. The chain combines TRBV20-1 with TRBJ2-3; no clear D gene. The germline V and J ends were trimmed by 5 bases and 0 bases, with 12 bases remaining between them. Germline lookup yields CDR1 DFQATT and CDR2 SNEGSKA (reference sequence). This CDR3 has 14 amino acids.

This clonotype has just a few counts. The chain recombines TRBV28 with TRBJ2-7; TRBD1 agrees at 7 bases. Germline trimming cut 6 bases from V and 4 bases from J; bases unmatched to any gene: 12. This CDR3 comprises 15 residues. Per the germline V gene, CDR1 is MDHEN and CDR2 is SYDVKM. The CDR3 sequence: CASSKSPGQLYEQYF. Written as DNA, the CDR3 is TGTGCCAGCAGCAAAAGCCCGGGACAGCTATACGAGCAGTACTTC.

The gene calls are TRBV10-3 and TRBJ2-7, with 9 bases aligning to TRBD1. This CDR3 is built from 15 residues. J lost 6 bases, V lost 4 bases, and 10 bases had no gene match. Germline V lookup: CDR1 ENHRY, CDR2 SYGVKD. CDR3 in DNA: TGTGCCATCAGTGGTGAGGGACAGGGAGGGGGCGAGCAGTACTTC. Translated: CAISGEGQGGGEQYF.

This clonotype was recorded at least ten times. The chain recombines TRBV2 with TRBJ2-3, with 14 bases identical to TRBD2. The CDR3 runs to 17 residues. The trim removed 8 bases at V and 5 bases at J, leaving 12 bases unmatched. The V gene's germline CDR1 is SNHLY and CDR2 FYNNEI. CDR3: CASPPTTSGREGDTQYF. Here the CDR3 DNA reads TGTGCCAGCCCGCCGACGACTAGCGGGAGGGAAGGAGATACGCAGTATTTT.

This clonotype was counted ten times or more. This chain connects TRBV5-1 to TRBJ2-1; 9 nucleotides match TRBD1. The V gene end was trimmed by 2 bases and the J gene end by 4 bases; junction bases not matched to a gene: 4. CDR1 and CDR2 (germline): SGHRS, YFSETQ. This CDR3 comprises 15 residues. The CDR3 DNA follows: TGCGCCAGCAGCTTATGGACAGGGGATTACAATGAGCAGTTCTTC. It codes for CASSLWTGDYNEQFF. The variable domain in full, completed from reference TRBV5-1 and TRBJ2-1, reads KAGVTQTPRYLIKTRGQQVTLSCSPISGHRSVSWYQQTPGQGLQFLFEYFSETQRNKGNFPGRFSGRQFSNSRSEMNVSTLELGDSALYLCASSLWTGDYNEQFFGPGTRLTVL.

This clonotype was seen a few times. The rearrangement joins TRBV29-1 to TRBJ2-3, with D unclear. V lost 7 bases to trimming and J lost 0 bases, with 14 bases between them. The CDR3 covers 14 residues. Germline V gene sequence: CDR1 SQVTM, CDR2 ANQGSEA. The CDR3 DNA sequence: TGCAGCGCCCAGGATTACCGTAGCACAGATACGCAGTATTTT. Translated, it gives CSAQDYRSTDTQYF.